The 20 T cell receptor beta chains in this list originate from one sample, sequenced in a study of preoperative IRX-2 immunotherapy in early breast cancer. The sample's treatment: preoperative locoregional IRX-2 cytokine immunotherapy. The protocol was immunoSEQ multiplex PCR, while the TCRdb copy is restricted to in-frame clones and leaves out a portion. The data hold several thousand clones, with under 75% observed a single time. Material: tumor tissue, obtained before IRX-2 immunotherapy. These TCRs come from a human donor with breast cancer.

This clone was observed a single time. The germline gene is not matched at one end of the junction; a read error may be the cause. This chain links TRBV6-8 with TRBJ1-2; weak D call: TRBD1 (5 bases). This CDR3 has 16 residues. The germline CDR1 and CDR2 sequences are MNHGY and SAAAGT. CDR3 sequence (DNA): TGTGCCATCAGTGGTTTTGGGCAAGGGGCTAACTATGGCTACACCTTC. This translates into CAISGFGQGANYGYTF.

This chain's CDR3 is CASSLSGVPYNEQFF. The CDR3 nucleotides are TGTGCCAGCAGCTTGAGCGGGGTTCCCTACAATGAGCAGTTCTTC. The chain joins TRBV11-3 to TRBJ2-1; 7 positions agree with TRBD2. Germline trimming cut 3 bases from V and 2 bases from J; bases unmatched to any gene: 4. Germline CDR1 SGHNT, CDR2 YENEEA. The length of the CDR3 is 15 residues. Full variable domain (rest looked up from reference TRBV11-3 and TRBJ2-1): EAGVVQSPRYKIIEKKQPVAFWCNPISGHNTLYWYLQNLGQGPELLIRYENEEAVDDSQLPKDRFSAERLKGVDSTLKIQPAELGDSAVYLCASSLSGVPYNEQFFGPGTRLTVL.

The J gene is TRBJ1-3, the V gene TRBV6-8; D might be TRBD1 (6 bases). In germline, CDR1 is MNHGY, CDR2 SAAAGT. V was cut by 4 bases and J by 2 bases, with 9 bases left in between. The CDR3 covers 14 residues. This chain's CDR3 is CASSWGGPGNTIYF. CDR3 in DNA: TGTGCCAGCAGTTGGGGGGGGCCTGGAAACACCATATATTTT.

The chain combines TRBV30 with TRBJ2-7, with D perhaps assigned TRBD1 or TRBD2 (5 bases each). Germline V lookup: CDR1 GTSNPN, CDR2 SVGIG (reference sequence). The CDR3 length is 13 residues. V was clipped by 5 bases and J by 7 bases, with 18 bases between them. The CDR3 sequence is CAWAHGTLGEQYF. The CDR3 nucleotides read TGTGCCTGGGCCCACGGGACCCTGGGAGAGCAGTACTTC.

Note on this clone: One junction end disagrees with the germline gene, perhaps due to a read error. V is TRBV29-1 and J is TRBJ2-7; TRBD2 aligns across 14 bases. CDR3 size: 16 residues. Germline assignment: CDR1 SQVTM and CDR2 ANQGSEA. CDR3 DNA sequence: TGCAGCATTGAGGGACTAGCGGGAGAAGAATCCTACGAGCAGTACTTC. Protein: CSIEGLAGEESYEQYF.

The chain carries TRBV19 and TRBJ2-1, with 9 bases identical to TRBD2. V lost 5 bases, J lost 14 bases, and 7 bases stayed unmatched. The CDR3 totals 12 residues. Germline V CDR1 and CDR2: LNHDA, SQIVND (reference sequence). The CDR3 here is CASSLVAGVEFF. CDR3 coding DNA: TGTGCCAGTAGTCTTGTAGCGGGAGTCGAGTTCTTC.

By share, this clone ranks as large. The CDR3 loop reads CASSLIQGYGYGYTF. The CDR3 nucleotides read TGTGCCAGCAGCTTAATTCAGGGCTATGGCTATGGCTACACCTTC. The chain has TRBV11-3 and TRBJ1-2, with D perhaps TRBD1 (5 bases). The CDR3 runs to 15 residues. Trimming removed 2 bases at V and 4 bases at J, with 14 bases between. CDR1 SGHNT and CDR2 YENEEA come from the germline V gene.

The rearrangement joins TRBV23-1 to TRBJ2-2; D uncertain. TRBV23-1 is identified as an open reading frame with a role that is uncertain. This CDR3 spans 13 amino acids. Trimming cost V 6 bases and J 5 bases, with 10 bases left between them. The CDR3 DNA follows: TGCGCCAGCAGCGAGACCTCTACCGGGGAGCTGTTTTTT. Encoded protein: CASSETSTGELFF.

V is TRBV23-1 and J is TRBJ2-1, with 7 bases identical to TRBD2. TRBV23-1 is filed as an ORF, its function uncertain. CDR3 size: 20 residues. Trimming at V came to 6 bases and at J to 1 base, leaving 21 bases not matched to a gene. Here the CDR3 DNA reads TGCGCCAGCAGCTATGGGTTTCGGACTAGGGATATAATTTCCTACAATGAGCAGTTCTTC. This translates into CASSYGFRTRDIISYNEQFF.

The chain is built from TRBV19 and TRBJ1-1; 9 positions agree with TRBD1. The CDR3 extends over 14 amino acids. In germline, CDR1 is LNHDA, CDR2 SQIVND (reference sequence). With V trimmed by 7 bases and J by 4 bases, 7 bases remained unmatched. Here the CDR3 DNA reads TGTGCCAGTACCACAGGGGGCTCGAGCACTGAAGCTTTCTTT. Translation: CASTTGGSSTEAFF.

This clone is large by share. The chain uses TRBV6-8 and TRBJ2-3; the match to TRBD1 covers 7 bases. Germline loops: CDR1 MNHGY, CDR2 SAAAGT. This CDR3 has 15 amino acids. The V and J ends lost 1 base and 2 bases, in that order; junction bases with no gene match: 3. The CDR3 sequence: CASSYWGTDTDTQYF. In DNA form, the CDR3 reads TGTGCCAGCAGTTACTGGGGGACAGACACAGATACGCAGTATTTT.

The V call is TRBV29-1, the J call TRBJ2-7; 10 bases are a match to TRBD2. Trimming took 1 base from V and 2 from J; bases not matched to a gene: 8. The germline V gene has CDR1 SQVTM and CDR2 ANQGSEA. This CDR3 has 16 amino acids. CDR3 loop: CSVEGTASGSTYEQYF. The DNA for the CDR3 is TGCAGCGTTGAAGGGACGGCTAGCGGGAGTACCTACGAGCAGTACTTC.

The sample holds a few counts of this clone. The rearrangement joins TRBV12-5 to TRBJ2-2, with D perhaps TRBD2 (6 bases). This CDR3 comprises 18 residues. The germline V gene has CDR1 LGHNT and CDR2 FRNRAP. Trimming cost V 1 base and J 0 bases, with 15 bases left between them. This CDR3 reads CASGLAPTIAANTGELFF. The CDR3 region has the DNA TGTGCTAGTGGTTTGGCCCCCACCATAGCGGCGAACACCGGGGAGCTGTTTTTT.

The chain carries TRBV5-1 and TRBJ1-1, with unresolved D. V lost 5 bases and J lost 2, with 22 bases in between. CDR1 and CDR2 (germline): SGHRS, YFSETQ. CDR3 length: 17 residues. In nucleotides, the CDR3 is TGCGCCAGCAGTGGCTCCTCCATCAAACTTGATAACACTGAAGCTTTCTTT. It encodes CASSGSSIKLDNTEAFF.

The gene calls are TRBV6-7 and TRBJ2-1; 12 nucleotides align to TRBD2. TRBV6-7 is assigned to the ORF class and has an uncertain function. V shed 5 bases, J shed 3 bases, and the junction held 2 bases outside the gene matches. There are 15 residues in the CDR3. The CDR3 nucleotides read TGTGCCAGCAGTGAACTAGCGGGGGGCTACAATGAGCAGTTCTTC. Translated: CASSELAGGYNEQFF.

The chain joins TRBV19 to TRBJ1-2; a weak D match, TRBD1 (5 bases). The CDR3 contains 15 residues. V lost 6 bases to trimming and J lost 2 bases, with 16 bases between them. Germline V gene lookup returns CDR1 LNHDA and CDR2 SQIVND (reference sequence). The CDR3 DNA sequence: TGTGCCAGTAGCTACCCCGGGACGGCGAACTATGGCTACACCTTC. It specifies CASSYPGTANYGYTF.

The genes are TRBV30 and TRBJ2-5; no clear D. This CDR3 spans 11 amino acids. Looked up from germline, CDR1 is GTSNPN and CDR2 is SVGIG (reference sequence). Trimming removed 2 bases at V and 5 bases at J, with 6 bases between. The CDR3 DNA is TGTGCCTGGAGTCCGGGTGAGACCCAGTACTTC. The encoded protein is CAWSPGETQYF.

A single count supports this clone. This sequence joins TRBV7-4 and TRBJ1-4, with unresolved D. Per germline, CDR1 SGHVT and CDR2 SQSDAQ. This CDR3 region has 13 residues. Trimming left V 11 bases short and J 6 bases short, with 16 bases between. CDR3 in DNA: TGTGCCGGGGTCGGGTGGGTGGATGAAAAACTGTTTTTT. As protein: CAGVGWVDEKLFF.

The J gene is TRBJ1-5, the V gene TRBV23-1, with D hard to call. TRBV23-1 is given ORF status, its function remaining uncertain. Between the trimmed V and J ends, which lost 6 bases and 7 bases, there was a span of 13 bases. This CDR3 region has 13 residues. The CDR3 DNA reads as TGCGCCAGCAGCTCAGATATAAGCCAGCCCCAGCATTTT. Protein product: CASSSDISQPQHF.

In DNA form, the CDR3 reads TGTGCCAGCATCGGGGACCCCGGGGAGCTGTTTTTT. As protein: CASIGDPGELFF. The V gene is TRBV28, the J gene TRBJ2-2; D may match TRBD1 or TRBD2 (5 bases each). The germline CDR1 and CDR2 sequences are MDHEN and SYDVKM. With 7 bases removed from V and 6 bases from J, the gap between germline ends came to 9 bases. The CDR3 has 12 amino acids. The full variable domain, rest sourced from reference TRBV28 and TRBJ2-2, is DVKVTQSSRYLVKRTGEKVFLECVQDMDHENMFWYRQDPGLGLRLIYFSYDVKMKEKGDIPEGYSVSREKKERFSLILESASTNQTSMYLCASIGDPGELFFGEGSRLTVL.